The present T cell receptor (beta chain) was sequenced within a study of cytomegalovirus exposure and HLA in healthy donors. This clone is a singleton in its sample. The primer mix had 60 Vbeta and 13 Jbeta primers. Authors' methods: The count from a later analysis was 79 million or so unique TCR beta chains, some 9.9 million of them shared. Produced via immunoSEQ multiplex PCR; TCRdb's table is partial and in-frame only. V and J calls and clone size are those listed in that table; D and trimming were worked out from the DNA. The sample has around 80,000 clones, roughly 85% seen once; the top ten hold about 6.4%. Looked up from germline, CDR1 is SGHRS and CDR2 is YFSETQ. The CDR3 spans 16 residues. J was trimmed by 8 bases and V by 4 bases; bases with no gene match: 11.

The V call is TRBV5-1, the J call TRBJ2-1; 11 bases match TRBD1. The sequenced sample consisted of PBMCs. The receptor's source is a female donor in good health and CMV-seronegative. In DNA, the CDR3 is TGCGCCAGCAGCCGAACTTGGACAGGGGGCACGGATGAGCAGTTCTTC. Residues: CASSRTWTGGTDEQFF. The whole variable domain, filled in from reference TRBV5-1 and TRBJ2-1, reads KAGVTQTPRYLIKTRGQQVTLSCSPISGHRSVSWYQQTPGQGLQFLFEYFSETQRNKGNFPGRFSGRQFSNSRSEMNVSTLELGDSALYLCASSRTWTGGTDEQFFGPGTRLTVL.